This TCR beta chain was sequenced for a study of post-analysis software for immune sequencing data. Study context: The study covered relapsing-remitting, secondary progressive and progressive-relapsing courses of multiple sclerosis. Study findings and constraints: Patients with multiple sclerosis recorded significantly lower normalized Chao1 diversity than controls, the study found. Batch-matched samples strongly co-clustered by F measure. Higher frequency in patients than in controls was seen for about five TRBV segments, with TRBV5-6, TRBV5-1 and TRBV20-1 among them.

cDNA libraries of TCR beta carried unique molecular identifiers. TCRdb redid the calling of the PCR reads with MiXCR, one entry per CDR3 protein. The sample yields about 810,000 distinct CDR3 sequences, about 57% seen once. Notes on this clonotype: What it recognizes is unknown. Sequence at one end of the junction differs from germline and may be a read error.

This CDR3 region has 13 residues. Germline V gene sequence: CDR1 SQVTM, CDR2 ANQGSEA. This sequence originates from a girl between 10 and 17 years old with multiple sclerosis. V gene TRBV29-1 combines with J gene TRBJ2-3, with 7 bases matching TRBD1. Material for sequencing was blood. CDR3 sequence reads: CSVDEGATDAQYF. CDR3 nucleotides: TGCAGCGTTGATGAGGGGGCAACAGATGCGCAGTATTTT.